This record looks at one T cell receptor (beta chain) sequence and its context. Participants spanned ages about 18 to 100 years and resided in 20 to 30 US areas. Cohorts were assigned according to the clinical history that participants reported. The data were obtained in a study of blood T cell repertoires in COVID-19. Looking at the study overall: In each case, the material was cDNA or gDNA derived from T cells, B-cell-depleted T cells, or PBMCs.

V shed 0 bases and J shed 0 bases, with 10 bases lying between them. CDR3 size: 16 residues. The germline V gene encodes CDR1 SGHRS and CDR2 YFSETQ. This table comes from immunoSEQ multiplex PCR, and its TCRdb copy is limited to in-frame clones, with some not included. The top ten hold 2.3% of the sample, which has 250,000 to 300,000 clones, roughly 90% seen once. The sequence derives from a woman in her forties with acute COVID-19. Sample: PBMCs or T cells enriched from blood (not recorded which). The chain has TRBV5-1 and TRBJ2-1; a weak D match, TRBD2 (5 bases). CDR3 in amino acids: CASSLGRGPSYNEQFF. CDR3 in DNA: TGCGCCAGCAGCTTGGGTCGGGGTCCCTCCTACAATGAGCAGTTCTTC. Full variable domain (rest looked up from reference TRBV5-1 and TRBJ2-1): KAGVTQTPRYLIKTRGQQVTLSCSPISGHRSVSWYQQTPGQGLQFLFEYFSETQRNKGNFPGRFSGRQFSNSRSEMNVSTLELGDSALYLCASSLGRGPSYNEQFFGPGTRLTVL.